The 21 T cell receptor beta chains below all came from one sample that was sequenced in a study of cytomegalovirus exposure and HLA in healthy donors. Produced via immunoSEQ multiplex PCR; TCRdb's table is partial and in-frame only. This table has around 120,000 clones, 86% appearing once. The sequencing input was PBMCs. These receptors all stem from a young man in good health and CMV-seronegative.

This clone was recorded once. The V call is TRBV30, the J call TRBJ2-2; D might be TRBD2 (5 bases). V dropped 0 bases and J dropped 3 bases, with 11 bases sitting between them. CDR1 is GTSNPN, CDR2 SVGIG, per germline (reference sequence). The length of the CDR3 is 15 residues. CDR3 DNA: TGTGCCTGGAGTGTACTGGCACTAGACACCGGGGAGCTGTTTTTT. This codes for CAWSVLALDTGELFF.

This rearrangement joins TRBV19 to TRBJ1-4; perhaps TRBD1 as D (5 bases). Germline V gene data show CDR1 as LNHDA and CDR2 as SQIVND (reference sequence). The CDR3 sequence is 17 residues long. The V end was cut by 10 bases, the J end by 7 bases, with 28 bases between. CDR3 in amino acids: CATRGTAKGIGGEKLFF. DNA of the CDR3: TGTGCCACACGCGGGACCGCAAAGGGTATAGGCGGTGAAAAACTGTTTTTT.

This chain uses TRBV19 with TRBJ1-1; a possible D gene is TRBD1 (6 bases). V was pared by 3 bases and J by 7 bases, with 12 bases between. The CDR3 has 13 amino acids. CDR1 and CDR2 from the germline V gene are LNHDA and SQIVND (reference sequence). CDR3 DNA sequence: TGTGCCAGTAGTATTGGCAGGGGAAATGAAGCTTTCTTT. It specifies CASSIGRGNEAFF.

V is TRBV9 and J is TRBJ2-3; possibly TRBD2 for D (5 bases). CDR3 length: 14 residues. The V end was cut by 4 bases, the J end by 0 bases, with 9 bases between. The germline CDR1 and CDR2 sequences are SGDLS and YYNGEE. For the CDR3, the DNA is TGTGCCAGCAGCCCACGGACTAGCACAGATACGCAGTATTTT. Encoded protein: CASSPRTSTDTQYF.

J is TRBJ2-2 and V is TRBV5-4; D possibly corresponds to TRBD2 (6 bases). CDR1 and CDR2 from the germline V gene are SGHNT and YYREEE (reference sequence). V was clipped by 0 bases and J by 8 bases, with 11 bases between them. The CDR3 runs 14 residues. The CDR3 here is CASSLAAGRGELFF. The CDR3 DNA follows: TGTGCCAGCAGCTTGGCCGCGGGGAGAGGGGAGCTGTTTTTT.

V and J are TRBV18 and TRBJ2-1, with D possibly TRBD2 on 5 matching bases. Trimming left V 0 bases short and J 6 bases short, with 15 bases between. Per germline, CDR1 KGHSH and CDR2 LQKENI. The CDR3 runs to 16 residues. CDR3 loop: CASSPPTTVLANEQFF. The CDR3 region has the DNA TGTGCCAGCTCACCACCGACTACTGTGCTGGCCAATGAGCAGTTCTTC.

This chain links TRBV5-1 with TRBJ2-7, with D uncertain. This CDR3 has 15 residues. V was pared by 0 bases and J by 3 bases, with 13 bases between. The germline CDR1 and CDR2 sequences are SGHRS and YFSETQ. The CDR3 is CASSLDALQHYEQYF. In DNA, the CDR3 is TGCGCCAGCAGCTTGGACGCCCTCCAACACTACGAGCAGTACTTC.

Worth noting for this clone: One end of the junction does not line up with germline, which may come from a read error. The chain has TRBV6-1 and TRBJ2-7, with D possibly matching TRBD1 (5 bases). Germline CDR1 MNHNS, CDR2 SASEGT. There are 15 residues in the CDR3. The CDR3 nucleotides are TGTGCCAGCAGTGAAGCGCCGGCCACAGGCCAACCGACATTTTTC. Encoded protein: CASSEAPATGQPTFF.

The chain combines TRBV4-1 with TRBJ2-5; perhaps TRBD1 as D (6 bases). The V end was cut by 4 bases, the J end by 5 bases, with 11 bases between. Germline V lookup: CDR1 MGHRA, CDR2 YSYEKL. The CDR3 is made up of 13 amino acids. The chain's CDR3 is CASSLQGAETQYF. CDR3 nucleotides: TGCGCCAGCAGCCTACAGGGTGCGGAGACCCAGTACTTC.

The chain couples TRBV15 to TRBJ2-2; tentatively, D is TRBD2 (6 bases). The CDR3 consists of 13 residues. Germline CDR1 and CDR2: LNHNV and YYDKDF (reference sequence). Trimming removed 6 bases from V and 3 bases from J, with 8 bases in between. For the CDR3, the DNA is TGTGCCACCAGACGGGAGTACACCGGGGAGCTGTTTTTT. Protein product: CATRREYTGELFF.

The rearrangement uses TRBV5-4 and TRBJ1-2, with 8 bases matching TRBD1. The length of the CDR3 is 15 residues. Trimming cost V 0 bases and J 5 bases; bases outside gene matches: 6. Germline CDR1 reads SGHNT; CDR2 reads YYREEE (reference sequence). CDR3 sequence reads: CASSLEGQGAYGYTF. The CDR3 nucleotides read TGTGCCAGCAGCTTGGAAGGGCAGGGGGCTTATGGCTACACCTTC.

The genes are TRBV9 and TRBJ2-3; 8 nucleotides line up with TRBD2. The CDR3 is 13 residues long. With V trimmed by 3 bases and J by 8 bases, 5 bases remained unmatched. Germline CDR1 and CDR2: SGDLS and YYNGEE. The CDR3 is CASSGGGPGTQYF. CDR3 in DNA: TGTGCCAGCAGCGGCGGGGGGCCGGGTACGCAGTATTTT.

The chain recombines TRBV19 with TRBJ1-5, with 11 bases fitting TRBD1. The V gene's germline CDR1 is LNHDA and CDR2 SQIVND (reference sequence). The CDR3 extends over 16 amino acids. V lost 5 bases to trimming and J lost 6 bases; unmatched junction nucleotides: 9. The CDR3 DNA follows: TGTGCCAGTAGTGCGAGGACAGGGGGCTTGCGTCAGCCCCAGCATTTT. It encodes CASSARTGGLRQPQHF.

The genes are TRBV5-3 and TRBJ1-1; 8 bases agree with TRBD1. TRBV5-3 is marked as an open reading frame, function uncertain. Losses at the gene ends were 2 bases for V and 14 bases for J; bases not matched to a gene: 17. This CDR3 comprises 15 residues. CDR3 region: CARSFIPGGEGGWFF. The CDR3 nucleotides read TGTGCCAGAAGCTTTATCCCAGGGGGCGAAGGGGGTTGGTTCTTT.

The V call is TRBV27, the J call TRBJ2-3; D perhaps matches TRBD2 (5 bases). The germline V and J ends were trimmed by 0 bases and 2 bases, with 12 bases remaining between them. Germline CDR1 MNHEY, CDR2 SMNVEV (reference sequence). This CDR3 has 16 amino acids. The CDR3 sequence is CASSLSAGDLTDTQYF. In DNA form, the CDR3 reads TGTGCCAGCAGTTTATCGGCGGGCGACCTCACAGATACGCAGTATTTT.

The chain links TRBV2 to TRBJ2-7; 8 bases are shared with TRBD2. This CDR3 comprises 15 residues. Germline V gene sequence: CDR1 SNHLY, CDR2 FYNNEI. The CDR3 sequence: CATQRGTSISYEQYF. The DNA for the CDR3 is TGTGCAACCCAGCGGGGGACTTCGATCTCCTACGAGCAGTACTTC.

The CDR3 sequence: CASRIGKGDNEQFF. CDR3 coding DNA: TGTGCCAGCCGAATCGGGAAGGGGGACAATGAGCAGTTCTTC. The chain recombines TRBV27 with TRBJ2-1; tentative D call: TRBD1 (6 bases). V dropped 8 bases and J dropped 5 bases, with 16 bases sitting between them. The germline CDR1 and CDR2 sequences are MNHEY and SMNVEV (reference sequence). The length of the CDR3 is 14 residues.

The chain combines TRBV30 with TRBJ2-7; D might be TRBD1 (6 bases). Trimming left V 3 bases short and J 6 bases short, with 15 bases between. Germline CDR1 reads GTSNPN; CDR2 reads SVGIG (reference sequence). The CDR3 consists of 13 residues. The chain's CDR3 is CAWSTGYSGEQYF. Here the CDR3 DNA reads TGTGCCTGGAGCACAGGGTATTCGGGCGAGCAGTACTTC.

This chain's CDR3 is CASSLVAGAAGELFF. The DNA for the CDR3 is TGTGCCAGCAGCTTAGTGGCGGGAGCGGCCGGGGAGCTGTTTTTT. This rearrangement joins TRBV9 to TRBJ2-2, with TRBD2 matching over 7 bases. Germline V gene sequence: CDR1 SGDLS, CDR2 YYNGEE. V was pared by 4 bases and J by 6 bases, with 9 bases of the junction left unmatched. There are 15 residues in the CDR3.

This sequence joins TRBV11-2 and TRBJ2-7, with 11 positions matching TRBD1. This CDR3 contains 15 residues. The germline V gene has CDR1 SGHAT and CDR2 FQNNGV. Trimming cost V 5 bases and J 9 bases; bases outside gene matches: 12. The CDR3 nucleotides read TGTGCCAGCAGCCCGAGGGACAGGGGGTTTGTCGCGCAGTACTTC. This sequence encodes CASSPRDRGFVAQYF.

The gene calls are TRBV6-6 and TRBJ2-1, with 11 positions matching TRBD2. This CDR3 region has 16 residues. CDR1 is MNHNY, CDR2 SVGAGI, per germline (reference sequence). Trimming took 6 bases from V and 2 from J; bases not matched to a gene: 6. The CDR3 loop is CASSTIAGGAYNEQFF. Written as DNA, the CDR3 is TGTGCCAGCAGCACAATAGCGGGAGGGGCCTACAATGAGCAGTTCTTC.